Below, one T cell receptor (beta chain) is given with its context. The CDR3 runs to 12 residues. The germline V gene has CDR1 SGHAT and CDR2 FQNNGV. Trimming took 6 bases from V and 8 from J, leaving 13 bases between them. Original handling: It was from reference gene primer amplification that nucleated cell counts were estimated. The assay was immunoSEQ multiplex PCR, and TCRdb's table has in-frame clones only and misses some. V and J calls and clone size come straight from that table; D and trimming were deduced from the DNA. This sample has about 46,000 clones; about 86% occur once, and the top ten carry 6.1%. The record originates from a study of blood T cell repertoires in COVID-19. About the research overall: Some COVID-19 samples were acute and others convalescent; all came from the United States, Italy and Spain. Sample material is recorded as cDNA or gDNA derived from T cells, B-cell-depleted T cells, or PBMCs.

The sample taken for sequencing was peripheral blood. V and J are TRBV11-2 and TRBJ1-2, with TRBD1 as a possible D gene (6 bases). This sequence was found in a woman older than 75 with acute or convalescent COVID-19. CDR3 in amino acids: CASSNNRDGYTF. The CDR3 DNA follows: TGTGCCAGCAGTAATAACAGGGACGGCTACACCTTC.